These 3 T cell receptor beta chains originate from one sample sequenced in a study of OX40 agonist ivuxolimab in advanced cancers. Libraries were constructed by the immunoSEQ multiplex PCR assay. TCRdb took this table from immuneACCESS and kept in-frame rearrangements with V and J called. Such tables lack part of the clones; where checked against another copy, unresolved V genes explain under half of the gap, and the rest is unexplained. This sample holds tens of thousands of clones; about nine tenths were observed only once. Clones ranked in the top ten supply under 3.5% of the sample. Sequenced here: CD4+ or CD8+ T cells sorted from blood, sampled in a trial of the OX40 agonist ivuxolimab. The receptors derive from an adult with an advanced solid tumor such as melanoma, head and neck, liver or kidney cancer.

The rearrangement uses TRBV5-1 and TRBJ2-1; TRBD2 agrees at 9 bases. V dropped 0 bases and J dropped 5; count of bases not matched to a gene: 6. Germline loops: CDR1 SGHRS, CDR2 YFSETQ. The CDR3 totals 16 residues. The CDR3 spells CASSLGRLAAHNEQFF. Here the CDR3 DNA reads TGCGCCAGCAGCTTGGGCCGACTAGCGGCTCACAATGAGCAGTTCTTC.

V is TRBV28 and J is TRBJ2-2, with D perhaps TRBD1 (6 bases). CDR1 is MDHEN and CDR2 is SYDVKM in the germline V gene. The CDR3 is 14 residues long. Trimming left V 2 bases short and J 5 bases short, with 9 bases between. DNA of the CDR3: TGTGCCAGCAGTTTAGCAGGGGAAACCGGGGAGCTGTTTTTT. Translating gives CASSLAGETGELFF.

The gene calls are TRBV28 and TRBJ2-1; D is unresolved. Germline V gene lookup returns CDR1 MDHEN and CDR2 SYDVKM. V lost 6 bases and J lost 2, with 14 bases in between. This CDR3 has 15 amino acids. CDR3 DNA: TGTGCCAGCAGGGACCCGAGGCCCCCCTACAATGAGCAGTTCTTC. Translating it yields CASRDPRPPYNEQFF.